The clone carrying this TCR beta chain was detected only a few times. The antigen remains unidentified. The length of the CDR3 is 15 residues. Germline V gene lookup returns CDR1 MNHEY and CDR2 SMNVEV (reference sequence). Trimming removed 2 bases at V and 2 bases at J, with 12 bases between. The record originates from a study of T cells after yellow fever vaccination. Study-wide background: Fractions low in cell number were prepared with SMART-Seq v4 Ultra Low Input.

By 5'RACE template switching, TCR cDNA was produced, with a universal primer site and UMIs added in the process. TCRdb used MiXCR to reprocess the 5' RACE reads, holding one entry per CDR3 protein. The sample has a few hundred thousand distinct CDR3 sequences, less than 9% seen once; the top ten hold around 0.9%. General study results and limits: Re-detected after boosting: most primary clones, 95% to 98% of CD4 and roughly 88% of CD8. One caveat is that FACS-sorted repertoires could contain abundant clonotypes contaminating from the bulk population.

The rearrangement joins TRBV27 to TRBJ1-1, with TRBD1 as a possible D gene (6 bases). The TCR sequence derives from a man between 25 and 39 years old who received the YFV17D yellow fever vaccine. This material consisted of CD4+ T cells sorted from PBMCs, taken 15 days after the yellow fever booster vaccination. CDR3 loop: CASSLGIQGNTEAFF. CDR3 coding DNA: TGTGCCAGCAGTTTAGGGATACAGGGTAACACTGAAGCTTTCTTT.